The rows below give T cell receptor beta chains drawn from one sample of a study of cytomegalovirus exposure and HLA in healthy donors. Some clones are missing from TCRdb's copy, which holds only in-frame ones; the method was immunoSEQ multiplex PCR. The sample consists of 150,000 to 200,000 clones, almost 80% of them appearing once. The sample was PBMCs. The receptors originated from a woman aged 45 to 65 in good health and CMV-seropositive. CDR3s include the opening cysteine and the closing phenylalanine or tryptophan. The D gene is left open where the match is weak. The size of a clone is reported for some rows only, either as once, few or many, or as a class for expanded clones.

clone size | J gene | V gene | D gene | CDR3 protein | CDR3 DNA
few | TRBJ2-2 | TRBV5-6 | - | CASSLRDHTGELFF | TGTGCCAGCAGCCTCCGGGATCACACCGGGGAGCTGTTTTTT
- | TRBJ2-7 | TRBV11-3 | TRBD2 | CASSSGRGGRAASEQYF | TGTGCCAGCAGCTCTGGTCGGGGCGGGAGAGCTGCTAGCGAGCAGTACTTC
once | TRBJ1-2 | TRBV7-2 | - | CASSQTPGVSGYTF | TGTGCCAGCAGCCAGACTCCGGGGGTATCGGGCTACACCTTC
once | TRBJ1-1 | TRBV10-3 | TRBD1 | CAISDESRRGRFTEAFF | TGTGCCATCAGTGATGAGTCGCGTAGGGGGCGGTTCACTGAAGCTTTCTTT
- | TRBJ1-5 | TRBV4-1 | - | CASSPGPREQPQHF | TGCGCCAGCAGCCCAGGCCCCAGAGAGCAGCCCCAGCATTTT
- | TRBJ1-1 | TRBV19 | - | CASSVQGWGTEAFF | TGTGCCAGTAGTGTACAGGGATGGGGCACTGAAGCTTTCTTT
once | TRBJ2-1 | TRBV5-1 | TRBD1 | CASSYPQGVLSYNEQFF | TGCGCCAGCAGTTACCCCCAGGGGGTCCTCTCCTACAATGAGCAGTTCTTC
- | TRBJ1-2 | TRBV5-1 | TRBD1 | CASSLWATGDGYTF | TGCGCCAGCAGCTTGTGGGCTACAGGGGACGGCTACACCTTC
- | TRBJ2-7 | TRBV28 | - | CASSRTGYEQYF | TGTGCCAGCAGCCGTACAGGGTACGAGCAGTACTTC
- | TRBJ1-2 | TRBV7-9 | TRBD1 | CASSLAGTGGFGDGYTF | TGTGCCAGCAGCTTAGCCGGGACAGGGGGCTTCGGTGATGGCTACACCTTC
- | TRBJ2-1 | TRBV6-5 | TRBD2 | CASSYLAGTYNEQFF | TGTGCCAGCAGTTATCTAGCGGGGACCTACAATGAGCAGTTCTTC
few | TRBJ1-1 | TRBV7-2 | TRBD1 | CASSLGGGGAFF | TGTGCCAGCAGCTTAGGAGGGGGCGGCGCTTTCTTT
- | TRBJ2-7 | TRBV5-6 | - | CASSRRGSSYEQYF | TGTGCCAGCAGCCGTCGTGGGAGCTCCTACGAGCAGTACTTC
- | TRBJ2-7 | TRBV5-1 | TRBD1 | CASTIGTGYEQYF | TGCGCCAGCACGATAGGGACAGGCTACGAGCAGTACTTC
- | TRBJ2-3 | TRBV10-2 | TRBD1 | CASSAGQGADTQYF | TGCGCCAGCAGTGCGGGACAGGGTGCAGATACGCAGTATTTT
- | TRBJ2-7 | TRBV7-2 | - | CASSLAPGLYEQYF | TGTGCCAGCAGCTTAGCGCCCGGTCTCTACGAGCAGTACTTC
- | TRBJ1-5 | TRBV2 | TRBD1 | CASSPGTGYNQPQHF | TGTGCCAGCAGTCCCGGGACAGGTTACAATCAGCCCCAGCATTTT
- | TRBJ1-5 | TRBV20-1 | - | CSARGGGPQHF | TGCAGTGCTAGAGGGGGGGGGCCCCAGCATTTT
few | TRBJ1-5 | TRBV19 | TRBD1 | CASRDRDGNQPQHF | TGTGCCAGTAGGGACAGGGACGGCAATCAGCCCCAGCATTTT
- | TRBJ1-1 | TRBV9 | - | CASSAQQTLTGRDTEAFF | TGTGCCAGCAGCGCCCAACAGACTCTTACAGGGAGGGACACTGAAGCTTTCTTT
few | TRBJ1-6 | TRBV7-2 | - | CASSFRNSPLHF | TGTGCCAGCAGCTTTCGGAATTCACCCCTCCACTTT
- | TRBJ2-2 | TRBV18 | - | CASSTTGFTGELFF | TGTGCCAGCAGCACTACAGGGTTCACCGGGGAGCTGTTTTTT
once | TRBJ2-1 | TRBV2 | TRBD2 | CASSPLLAGGEEQFF | TGTGCCAGCAGTCCTCTGCTAGCGGGGGGTGAGGAGCAGTTCTTC
- | TRBJ2-4 | TRBV5-5 | - | CASSLVGENIQYF | TGTGCCAGCAGCTTGGTTGGAGAAAACATTCAGTACTTC
once | TRBJ1-5 | TRBV10-2 | - | CASSESWPLPQHF | TGCGCCAGCAGTGAGTCTTGGCCCCTCCCCCAGCATTTT